This is a list of T cell receptor beta chains from one sample in a study of blood T cell repertoires in COVID-19. Method: immunoSEQ multiplex PCR; TCRdb's copy keeps in-frame clones and lacks some. The sample carries 250,000 to 350,000 clones, 88% recorded once. The sample was PBMCs or T cells enriched from blood (not recorded which). These TCRs come from a woman between 25 and 40 years old who had recovered from COVID-19. The CDR3 runs from the conserved cysteine through the conserved F or W. Fields, in order: CDR3 DNA, CDR3 protein, J gene, D gene, V gene, clone size. The D gene is left open where the match is weak. Size tells how often a clone was seen (once, few, many) or the class of an expanded clone, and some rows leave it out.

TGTGCCAGCACCTTGACAGCCCAAGAGACCCAGTACTTC,CASTLTAQETQYF,TRBJ2-5,-,TRBV2,-
TGTGCCAGCAGCTGGGGGGGCCGCAGCTCTGGAAACACCATATATTTT,CASSWGGRSSGNTIYF,TRBJ1-3,-,TRBV5-6,-
TGTGCCAGCAGCGGGACTGAAGAGACCCAGTACTTC,CASSGTEETQYF,TRBJ2-5,-,TRBV5-5,-
TGTGCCAGCAGTCATAACACCCTAGGTAGAAATGAGCAGTTCTTC,CASSHNTLGRNEQFF,TRBJ2-1,-,TRBV6-2/TRBV6-3,-
TGTGCCAGCAGTGCGGACAGGGAAGAGACCCAGTACTTC,CASSADREETQYF,TRBJ2-5,TRBD1,TRBV27,-
TGTGCCAGCAGTTTAACAGGGGGCTGGGACACTGAAGCTTTCTTT,CASSLTGGWDTEAFF,TRBJ1-1,TRBD1,TRBV28,-
TGCGCCAGCAGCCAACTTCGGGCCCGGGACAGGGGCGGTGGGGGGGCCAACGTCCTGACTTTC,CASSQLRARDRGGGGANVLTF,TRBJ2-6,TRBD1,TRBV4-3,-
TGTGCCAGTAGTATCGTTGGTGCGGGGGTAGAGACCCAGTACTTC,CASSIVGAGVETQYF,TRBJ2-5,TRBD2,TRBV19,many
TGTGCCAGCTCACCCGGGACAGGGAGGGTATCCGAGCAGTACTTC,CASSPGTGRVSEQYF,TRBJ2-7,TRBD1,TRBV18,-
TGTGCCAGCAGTTACGCGTGGACAGGGGGAGGTTCACCCCTCCACTTT,CASSYAWTGGGSPLHF,TRBJ1-6,TRBD1,TRBV6-5,-
TGTGCCAGCAGTTTAACTGAGGGTTCAGCTTTCTTT,CASSLTEGSAFF,TRBJ1-1,-,TRBV28,-